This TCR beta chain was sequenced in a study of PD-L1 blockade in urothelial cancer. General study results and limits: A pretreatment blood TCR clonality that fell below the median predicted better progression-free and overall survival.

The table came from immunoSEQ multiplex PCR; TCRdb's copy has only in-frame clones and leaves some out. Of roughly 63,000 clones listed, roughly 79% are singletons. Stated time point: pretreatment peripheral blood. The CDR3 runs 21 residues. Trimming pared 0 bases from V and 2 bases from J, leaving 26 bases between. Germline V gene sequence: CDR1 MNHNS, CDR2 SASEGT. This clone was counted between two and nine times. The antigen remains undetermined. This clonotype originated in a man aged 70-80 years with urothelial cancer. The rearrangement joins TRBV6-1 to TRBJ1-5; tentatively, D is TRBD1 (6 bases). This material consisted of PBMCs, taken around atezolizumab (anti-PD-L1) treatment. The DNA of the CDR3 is TGTGCCAGCAGTGAAGCCCCCCCGAAGGAGCGAGAGCAGGGGCGCAATCAGCCCCAGCATTTT. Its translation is CASSEAPPKEREQGRNQPQHF.